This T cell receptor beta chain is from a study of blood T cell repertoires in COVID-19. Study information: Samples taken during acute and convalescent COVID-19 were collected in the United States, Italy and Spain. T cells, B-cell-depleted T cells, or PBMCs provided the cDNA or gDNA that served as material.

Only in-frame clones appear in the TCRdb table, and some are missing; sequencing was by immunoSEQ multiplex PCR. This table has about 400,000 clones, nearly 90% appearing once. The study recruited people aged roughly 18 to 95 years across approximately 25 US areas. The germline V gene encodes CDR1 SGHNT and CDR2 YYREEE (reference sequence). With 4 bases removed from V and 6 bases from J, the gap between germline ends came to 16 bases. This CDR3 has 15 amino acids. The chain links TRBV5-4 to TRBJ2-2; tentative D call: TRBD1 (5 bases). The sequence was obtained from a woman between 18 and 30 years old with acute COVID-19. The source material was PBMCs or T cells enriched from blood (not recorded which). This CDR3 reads CASSRKGALAGELFF. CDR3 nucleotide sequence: TGTGCCAGCAGCCGAAAAGGGGCTCTAGCCGGGGAGCTGTTTTTT.